This TCR beta chain was captured in a study of T cells in Graves' hyperthyroidism and ophthalmopathy. Study-wide context: Blood was drawn when the patient was first diagnosed and still untreated.

The CDR3 is 16 amino acids. V lost 1 base to trimming and J lost 0 bases; unmatched junction nucleotides: 5. CDR1 and CDR2 (germline): DFQATT, SNEGSKA (reference sequence). RNA transcripts yielded amplified TCR beta CDR3 regions. HTBI primers were employed in a first-round RT-PCR of the TCR CDR3. TCRdb re-analysed the multiplex PCR reads in MiXCR, keeping a single row per CDR3 protein. The table includes 600,000 to 900,000 distinct CDR3 sequences, about 16% detected once. This clonotype has a handful of counts. The target antigen is unknown. Study conclusions and caveats: Most clonotypes that expanded in the thyroid above 0.001 also showed up in blood.

The source is a man aged 18 to 29 with Graves' hyperthyroidism. The sample consisted of blood. The chain combines TRBV20-1 with TRBJ1-5; 8 nucleotides line up with TRBD1. CDR3 in amino acids: CSARGRTGFSNQPQHF. In DNA, the CDR3 is TGCAGTGCTAGAGGAAGGACAGGGTTTAGCAATCAGCCCCAGCATTTT.